The rows below give T cell receptor beta chains drawn from one sample of a study of long-term antiretroviral therapy in people with HIV. The data were produced by immunoSEQ multiplex PCR, yet TCRdb's version contains in-frame clones alone and is incomplete. The sample gives tens of thousands of clones, 95% of which show up once; about 8% is in the top ten. The material was unsorted PBMCs, obtained 5.3 years after starting antiretroviral therapy. Receptor source: a man younger than 45 with HIV. Each CDR3 is given without its conserved first and last residue.

len: 10; v_gene: TRBV2; CDR3aa: ATTKENTEAF
len: 14; v_gene: TRBV2; CDR3aa: ASSELNLQLNTEAF
len: 13; v_gene: TRBV9; CDR3aa: ASSAREGNTGELF
len: 15; v_gene: TRBV4-3; CDR3aa: ASSPTPDSSGANVLT
len: 11; v_gene: TRBV27; CDR3aa: ASSLWTNEKLF
len: 11; v_gene: TRBV7-3; CDR3aa: ASSSGGPDTQY
len: 12; v_gene: TRBV7-9; CDR3aa: ASSHRTGWAEAF
len: 11; v_gene: TRBV4-2; CDR3aa: ASSQGGTSVKF
len: 16; v_gene: TRBV7-2; CDR3aa: ASSFLLSGGGLQDTQY
len: 14; v_gene: TRBV4-3; CDR3aa: ASSQDGLAAYNEQF
len: 13; v_gene: TRBV18; CDR3aa: ASSPALTGSYEQY
len: 14; v_gene: TRBV10-2; CDR3aa: ASVEGPQATLYEQY
len: 10; v_gene: TRBV7-2; CDR3aa: ASSLDRETQY
len: 13; v_gene: TRBV7-8; CDR3aa: ASSLEGYGTYEQY
len: 11; v_gene: TRBV28; CDR3aa: ASSPAGDYGYT
len: 14; v_gene: TRBV7-6; CDR3aa: ASSLWTGSPTAEAF
len: 13; v_gene: TRBV6-1; CDR3aa: ASSKRAGSPDTQY
len: 13; v_gene: TRBV19; CDR3aa: ASSRTVFDNQPQH
len: 15; v_gene: TRBV7-8; CDR3aa: ASSLVGSGIGSHEQY
len: 13; v_gene: TRBV5-4; CDR3aa: ASSLVQGRDTEAF
len: 12; v_gene: TRBV2; CDR3aa: APLVGQILDTQY
len: 12; v_gene: TRBV6-1; CDR3aa: ASSVPGTADTQY
len: 12; v_gene: TRBV2; CDR3aa: ASSEERGYTEAF
len: 14; v_gene: TRBV27; CDR3aa: ASSLTWTPLNGEQY
len: 16; v_gene: TRBV14; CDR3aa: ASSHLTGGDVPYNEQF
len: 14; v_gene: TRBV5-1; CDR3aa: ASSPYQRGGNEKLF
len: 14; v_gene: TRBV28; CDR3aa: ASSLSGSRAYNEQF
len: 12; v_gene: TRBV5-1; CDR3aa: ASTPDRIAYEQY
len: 13; v_gene: TRBV30; CDR3aa: AWSVGGYSNYGYT
len: 10; v_gene: TRBV30; CDR3aa: AWSVRGDTQY
len: 14; v_gene: TRBV25-1; CDR3aa: ASSDRTSGSYNEQF
len: 12; v_gene: TRBV2; CDR3aa: ASNDRGLYTEAF
len: 13; v_gene: TRBV28; CDR3aa: ASSLRLAGSYEQY
len: 11; v_gene: TRBV6-1; CDR3aa: ASGKTGSDTQY
len: 11; v_gene: TRBV6-1; CDR3aa: ASSEWLNTEAF
len: 9; v_gene: TRBV28; CDR3aa: ASSLITGYT